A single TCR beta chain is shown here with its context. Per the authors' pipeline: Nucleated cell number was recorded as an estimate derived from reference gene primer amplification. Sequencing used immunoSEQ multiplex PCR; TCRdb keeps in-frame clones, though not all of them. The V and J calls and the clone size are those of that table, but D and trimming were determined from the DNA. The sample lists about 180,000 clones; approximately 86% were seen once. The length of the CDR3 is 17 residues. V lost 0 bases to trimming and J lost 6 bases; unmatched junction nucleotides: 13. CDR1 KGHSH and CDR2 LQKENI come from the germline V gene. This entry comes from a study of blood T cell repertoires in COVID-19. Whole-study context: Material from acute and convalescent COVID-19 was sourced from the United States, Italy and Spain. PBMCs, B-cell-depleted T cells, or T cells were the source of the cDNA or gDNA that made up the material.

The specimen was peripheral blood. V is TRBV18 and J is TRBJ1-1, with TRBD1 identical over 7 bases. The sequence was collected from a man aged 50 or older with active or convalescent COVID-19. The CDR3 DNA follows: TGTGCCAGCTCACCACCATTAAATACAGGGGTTAATGCTGAAGCTTTCTTT. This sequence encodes CASSPPLNTGVNAEAFF.